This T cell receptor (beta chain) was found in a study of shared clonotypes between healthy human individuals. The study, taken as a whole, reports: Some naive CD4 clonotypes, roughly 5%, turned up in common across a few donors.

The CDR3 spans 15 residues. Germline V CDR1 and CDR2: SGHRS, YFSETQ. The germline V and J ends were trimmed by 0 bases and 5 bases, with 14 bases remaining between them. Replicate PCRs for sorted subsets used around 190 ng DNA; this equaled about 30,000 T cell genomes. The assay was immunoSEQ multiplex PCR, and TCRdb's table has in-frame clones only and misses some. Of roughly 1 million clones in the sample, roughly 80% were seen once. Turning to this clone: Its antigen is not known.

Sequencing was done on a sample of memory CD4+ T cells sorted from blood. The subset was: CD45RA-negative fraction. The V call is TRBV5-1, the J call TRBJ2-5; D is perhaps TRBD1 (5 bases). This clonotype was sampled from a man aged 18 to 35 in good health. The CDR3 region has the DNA TGCGCCAGCAGCTTGGCCGCCAATAAGGGGGAGACCCAGTACTTC. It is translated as CASSLAANKGETQYF. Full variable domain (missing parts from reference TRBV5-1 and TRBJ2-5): KAGVTQTPRYLIKTRGQQVTLSCSPISGHRSVSWYQQTPGQGLQFLFEYFSETQRNKGNFPGRFSGRQFSNSRSEMNVSTLELGDSALYLCASSLAANKGETQYFGPGTRLLVL.